This T cell receptor beta chain was captured in a study of control samples from healthy donors and cancer patients. This clone appeared once. Using immunoSEQ multiplex PCR, the repertoire was profiled, and TCRdb retains in-frame clones only, with some absent. The data show some 130,000 clones, approximately 90% seen once. Trimming took off 4 bases at V and 8 bases at J, with 14 bases between the two ends. CDR1 and CDR2 (germline): SNHLY, FYNNEI. The CDR3 runs to 13 residues. The chain is built from TRBV2 and TRBJ1-2; a weak D match, TRBD1 (5 bases). Sequenced material: blood. This receptor was taken from a woman aged 45-59 years in good health. The CDR3 here is CASSVGQRSGYTF. CDR3 DNA sequence: TGTGCCAGCAGTGTTGGACAAAGGTCGGGCTACACCTTC. Supplemented by reference TRBV2 and TRBJ1-2, the full variable domain reads EPEVTQTPSHQVTQMGQEVILRCVPISNHLYFYWYRQILGQKVEFLVSFYNNEISEKSEIFDDQFSVERPDGSNFTLKIRSTKLEDSAMYFCASSVGQRSGYTFGSGTRLTVV.